This T cell receptor beta chain came from a study of cytomegalovirus exposure and HLA in healthy donors. Overall study: Out of 150 million to 200 million T cells, an earlier analysis found more than 95 million unique TCR beta sequences in total. Early released data comprised tens of millions of unique TCRs from HLA-typed donors.

This PCR relied on a set of 60 Vbeta primers and 13 Jbeta primers. Sequencing used immunoSEQ multiplex PCR; TCRdb keeps in-frame clones, though not all of them. Its table records 45,000 to 50,000 clones. Germline-derived CDR1 and CDR2 are PRHDT and FYEKMQ (reference sequence). The CDR3 runs to 13 residues. The V and J ends lost 6 bases and 9 bases, in that order; junction bases with no gene match: 2. This chain connects TRBV13 to TRBJ1-6; 10 positions match TRBD1. Material: PBMCs. This TCR derives from a male donor in good health and CMV-seronegative. CDR3 sequence: CASSRDRGSPLHF. DNA of the CDR3: TGTGCCAGCAGTCGGGACAGGGGTTCACCCCTCCACTTT.